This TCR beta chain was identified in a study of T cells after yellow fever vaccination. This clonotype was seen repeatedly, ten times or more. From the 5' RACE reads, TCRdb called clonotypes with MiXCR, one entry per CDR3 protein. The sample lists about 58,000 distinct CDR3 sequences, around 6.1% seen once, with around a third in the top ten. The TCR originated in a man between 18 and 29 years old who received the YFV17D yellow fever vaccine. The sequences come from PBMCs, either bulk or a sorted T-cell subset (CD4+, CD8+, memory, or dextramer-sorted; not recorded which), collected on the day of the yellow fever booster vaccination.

Here the CDR3 reads CASSWGWGTEAFF. CDR3 in DNA: TGCGCCAGCAGCTGGGGCTGGGGGACTGAAGCTTTCTTT. The rearrangement joins TRBV5-1 to TRBJ1-1, with D possibly TRBD1 on 5 matching bases. The CDR3 is 13 residues long. The germline CDR1 and CDR2 sequences are SGHRS and YFSETQ. The V and J ends lost 3 bases and 5 bases respectively, with 11 bases between them.